These 20 T cell receptor beta chains were all obtained from the same sample, sequenced in a study of T cell responses to AZD1222 COVID-19 vaccine. Using immunoSEQ multiplex PCR, the repertoire was profiled, and TCRdb retains in-frame clones only, with some absent. This repertoire shows around 180,000 clones, over 80% found once; its top ten account for about 3%. Sample: peripheral blood, taken on day 0 of MenACWY control vaccination. The receptors originated from an adult in good health.

The chain employs TRBV19 and TRBJ1-2, with unresolved D. Germline-derived CDR1 and CDR2 are LNHDA and SQIVND (reference sequence). The CDR3 has 15 amino acids. V lost 6 bases and J 1 base, leaving 15 bases between the germline ends. CDR3 sequence: CASRDPGRINYGYTF. The CDR3 nucleotides are TGTGCCAGTAGGGACCCGGGCAGAATTAACTATGGCTACACCTTC.

This clone appeared a few times. The V and J genes are TRBV5-1 and TRBJ1-2, with 11 bases aligning to TRBD1. Germline V gene sequence: CDR1 SGHRS, CDR2 YFSETQ. The CDR3 consists of 14 residues. V gave up 5 bases and J gave up 6 bases; unmatched junction bases: 6. The CDR3 nucleotides read TGCGCCAGCAGACCGGACAGGGGGCGCGATGGCTACACCTTC. As protein: CASRPDRGRDGYTF.

The V call is TRBV5-6, the J call TRBJ2-2, with TRBD2 matching 8 bases. Germline V gives CDR1 SGHDT, CDR2 YYEEEE. V dropped 0 bases and J dropped 5; count of bases not matched to a gene: 6. This CDR3 has 16 amino acids. The CDR3 reads CASSLEGTRWTGELFF. In DNA, the CDR3 is TGTGCCAGCAGCTTGGAAGGGACTAGGTGGACCGGGGAGCTGTTTTTT.

The V call is TRBV15, the J call TRBJ1-2; perhaps TRBD1 as D (5 bases). From germline, CDR1 is LNHNV and CDR2 YYDKDF (reference sequence). Deletions cut 0 bases from V and 7 bases from J, with 12 bases between. The CDR3 has 14 residues. In DNA, the CDR3 is TGTGCCACCAGCAGAGATTCCGGGGGTTCTGGCTACACCTTC. Translation: CATSRDSGGSGYTF.

The gene calls are TRBV2 and TRBJ1-5, with 9 bases lining up with TRBD1. CDR3 length: 14 amino acids. Germline lookup yields CDR1 SNHLY and CDR2 FYNNEI. J gave up 6 bases and V 7 bases, and 7 bases lay outside the gene matches. The CDR3: CASNRQGEGQPQHF. CDR3 nucleotides: TGTGCCAGCAACCGACAGGGGGAGGGTCAGCCCCAGCATTTT.

This chain connects TRBV6-5 to TRBJ2-1, with D possibly being TRBD1 (5 bases). V shed 8 bases and J shed 7 bases, with 12 bases lying between them. The CDR3 is 12 amino acids. CDR1 MNHEY and CDR2 SVGAGI come from the germline V gene. CDR3 sequence (DNA): TGTGCCAGCGTACCTAGGGGTAATGAGCAGTTCTTC. This translates into CASVPRGNEQFF.

The chain combines TRBV28 with TRBJ1-2; D perhaps matches TRBD1 (6 bases). This CDR3 comprises 15 residues. The V end lost 5 bases, the J end lost 4 bases, and 17 bases lay between the germline ends. Per germline, CDR1 MDHEN and CDR2 SYDVKM. This CDR3 is CASSRTVGGSYGYTF. The CDR3 DNA follows: TGTGCCAGCAGTCGCACGGTAGGGGGTAGCTATGGCTACACCTTC.

J is TRBJ2-7 and V is TRBV6-5; D remains ambiguous. V shed 5 bases and J shed 2 bases, with 13 bases lying between them. CDR1 is MNHEY and CDR2 is SVGAGI in the germline V gene. The CDR3 has 14 residues. The CDR3: CASSQPAGTYEQYF. The CDR3 bases are TGTGCCAGCAGTCAGCCGGCAGGAACCTACGAGCAGTACTTC.

The genes are TRBV19 and TRBJ1-2, with TRBD1 matching 8 bases. The J segment lost 5 bases and the V segment lost 3 bases, leaving 5 bases of the junction unmatched. The CDR3 spans 14 residues. Germline loops: CDR1 LNHDA, CDR2 SQIVND (reference sequence). The CDR3 coding sequence is TGTGCCAGTAGTATCTTTGGACAGGGTTATGGCTACACCTTC. Translating it yields CASSIFGQGYGYTF.

The gene calls are TRBV7-2 and TRBJ2-1, with TRBD1 matching over 7 bases. The CDR3 spans 15 residues. Unmatched junction bases numbered 2, after V lost 3 bases and J lost 0 bases. Germline assignment: CDR1 SGHTA and CDR2 FQGNSA. DNA for the CDR3: TGTGCCAGCAGCTTCCGGGACAGCTCCTACAATGAGCAGTTCTTC. Amino acid sequence: CASSFRDSSYNEQFF.

As DNA, the CDR3 is TGTGCCAGCAGCAAACCGGGACTAGCGGTCTCCTACGAGCAGTACTTC. As protein: CASSKPGLAVSYEQYF. The V call is TRBV28, the J call TRBJ2-7; 11 bases are a match to TRBD2. The trim removed 6 bases at V and 0 bases at J, leaving 7 bases unmatched. The germline V gene encodes CDR1 MDHEN and CDR2 SYDVKM. The CDR3 covers 16 residues.

The chain links TRBV29-1 to TRBJ2-7, with D hard to call. Germline V CDR1 and CDR2: SQVTM, ANQGSEA. This CDR3 region has 13 residues. V was clipped by 4 bases and J by 2 bases, with 12 bases between them. CDR3 loop: CSVGIRSPYEQYF. CDR3 sequence (DNA): TGCAGCGTTGGTATCAGGAGCCCCTACGAGCAGTACTTC.

This chain links TRBV5-1 with TRBJ1-1; the D is unclear. Trimming removed 3 bases from V and 1 base from J, with 7 bases in between. CDR1 is SGHRS, CDR2 YFSETQ, per germline. The CDR3 loop spans 13 amino acids. The CDR3 coding sequence is TGCGCCAGCAGCTCGGGGAAGAACACTGAAGCTTTCTTT. Translation gives CASSSGKNTEAFF.

Only one count was recorded for this clone. The rearrangement uses TRBV9 and TRBJ1-2; D may be TRBD1 (6 bases). Germline V gene sequence: CDR1 SGDLS, CDR2 YYNGEE. V gave up 0 bases and J gave up 2 bases, with 8 bases separating them. This CDR3 comprises 14 residues. CDR3 amino acids: CASSVAGANYGYTF. The DNA of the CDR3 is TGTGCCAGCAGCGTAGCGGGGGCCAACTATGGCTACACCTTC. Full variable domain (rest looked up from reference TRBV9 and TRBJ1-2): DSGVTQTPKHLITATGQRVTLRCSPRSGDLSVYWYQQSLDQGLQFLIQYYNGEERAKGNILERFSAQQFPDLHSELNLSSLELGDSALYFCASSVAGANYGYTFGSGTRLTVV.

The J gene is TRBJ2-7, the V gene TRBV7-2, with D possibly matching TRBD1 (6 bases). Per the germline V gene, CDR1 is SGHTA and CDR2 is FQGNSA. Trimming stripped 5 bases from V and 2 bases from J, with 16 bases between. This CDR3 spans 15 amino acids. The CDR3 here is CASSVDRGTAYEQYF. In nucleotides, the CDR3 is TGTGCCAGCAGCGTGGACAGAGGCACCGCCTACGAGCAGTACTTC.

The genes are TRBV5-5 and TRBJ1-3; 8 bases are a match to TRBD1. The V gene's germline CDR1 is SGHKS and CDR2 YYEKEE (reference sequence). Trimming took 4 bases from V and 3 from J; bases not matched to a gene: 9. The length of the CDR3 is 16 residues. The CDR3 DNA reads TGTGCCAGCAGCCCGGCTGGACAGGGCAGTGGAAACACCATATATTTT. Its translation is CASSPAGQGSGNTIYF. The whole variable domain, filled in from reference TRBV5-5 and TRBJ1-3, reads DAGVTQSPTHLIKTRGQQVTLRCSPISGHKSVSWYQQVLGQGPQFIFQYYEKEERGRGNFPDRFSARQFPNYSSELNVNALLLGDSALYLCASSPAGQGSGNTIYFGEGSWLTVV.

On this clone itself: Within the sample, other DNA sequences also encode this same CDR3. This chain links TRBV6-1 with TRBJ1-1, with D unresolved. This CDR3 has 13 amino acids. Per germline, CDR1 MNHNS and CDR2 SASEGT. V was trimmed by 2 bases and J by 1 base, leaving 5 bases between them. The CDR3 DNA follows: TGTGCCAGCAGTGAAAGACAGAACACTGAAGCTTTCTTT. Translation gives CASSERQNTEAFF.

The chain joins TRBV9 to TRBJ2-3, with D unresolved. Trimming took 4 bases from V and 0 from J, leaving 18 bases between them. The CDR3 contains 17 residues. Germline V gene data show CDR1 as SGDLS and CDR2 as YYNGEE. CDR3: CASSPRSPVASTDTQYF. CDR3 DNA: TGTGCCAGCAGCCCTCGTAGTCCCGTCGCTAGCACAGATACGCAGTATTTT.

This clone has a handful of counts. The chain is built from TRBV5-1 and TRBJ2-3; perhaps TRBD1 as D (7 bases). V was cut by 3 bases and J by 6 bases, with 11 bases left in between. CDR3 size: 13 residues. Germline V gives CDR1 SGHRS, CDR2 YFSETQ. The CDR3 protein is CASSSPGGDTQYF. The CDR3 coding sequence is TGCGCCAGCAGCTCCCCAGGGGGGGATACGCAGTATTTT. Drawing the rest from reference TRBV5-1 and TRBJ2-3, the complete variable domain is KAGVTQTPRYLIKTRGQQVTLSCSPISGHRSVSWYQQTPGQGLQFLFEYFSETQRNKGNFPGRFSGRQFSNSRSEMNVSTLELGDSALYLCASSSPGGDTQYFGPGTRLTVL.

The chain is built from TRBV28 and TRBJ1-4; D possibly corresponds to TRBD1 (6 bases). Between the trimmed V and J ends, which lost 6 bases and 8 bases, there was a span of 19 bases. This CDR3 is 15 amino acids long. Germline V gene data show CDR1 as MDHEN and CDR2 as SYDVKM. CDR3 in amino acids: CASRQPPGEEEKLFF. In DNA, the CDR3 is TGTGCCAGCAGGCAACCTCCAGGGGAAGAAGAAAAACTGTTTTTT.